A selection of T cell receptor beta chains follows, all from one sample in a study of graft-versus-host responses after intestinal transplantation. TCRdb keeps only in-frame clones here, not all; method: immunoSEQ multiplex PCR. In the table there are tens of thousands of clones, roughly nine tenths of which are singletons. Their target antigens are unknown. The sequenced sample was unstimulated CD4+ T cells sorted from spleen or lymph node cells, obtained before intestinal transplant. The source is a human donor who received an intestinal transplant. The CDR3 runs from the conserved cysteine through the conserved F or W. A D gene is named only where the DNA matches it firmly. Not every row has a clone size; where given, it reads once, few, many or a size class.

J gene	CDR3 length	clone size	V gene	D gene	CDR3 protein	CDR3 DNA
TRBJ2-5	16	.	TRBV9	.	CASSAALGRGQETQYF	TGTGCCAGCAGCGCCGCCCTTGGGAGGGGGCAAGAGACCCAGTACTTC
TRBJ2-7	15	.	TRBV6-6	.	CASSSSVDSPYEQYF	TGTGCCAGCAGTTCTAGCGTAGACTCTCCCTACGAGCAGTACTTC
TRBJ1-2	13	.	TRBV2	TRBD1	CALSRDRDYGYTF	TGTGCCCTTAGCCGGGACAGGGACTATGGCTACACCTTC
TRBJ1-2	17	.	TRBV7-9	.	CASDKWQGEWRNYGYTF	TGTGCCAGCGATAAGTGGCAGGGTGAGTGGCGGAACTATGGCTACACCTTC
TRBJ1-6	15	.	TRBV5-1	.	CASSRDGSYNSPLHF	TGCGCCAGCAGCCGGGACGGGAGCTATAATTCACCCCTCCACTTT
TRBJ1-4	14	.	TRBV30	.	CAWSAGATNEKLFF	TGTGCCTGGAGTGCAGGGGCAACTAATGAAAAACTGTTTTTT
TRBJ1-5	13	.	TRBV7-2	.	CASSGESNQPQHF	TGTGCCAGCAGCGGGGAGAGCAATCAGCCCCAGCATTTT
TRBJ2-3	14	.	TRBV5-4	.	CASSSQGGTDTQYF	TGTGCCAGCAGCTCCCAGGGGGGAACAGATACGCAGTATTTT
TRBJ2-5	14	.	TRBV27	TRBD2	CASSLLSGGGTQYF	TGTGCCAGCAGTTTATTGTCGGGGGGAGGGACCCAGTACTTC
TRBJ2-1	14	.	TRBV19	TRBD1	CASSPGGSYNEQFF	TGTGCCAGTAGCCCAGGGGGCTCCTACAATGAGCAGTTCTTC
TRBJ2-7	14	few	TRBV19	.	CASSRFPFDYEQYF	TGTGCCAGTAGCAGGTTCCCTTTCGACTACGAGCAGTACTTC
TRBJ2-5	14	.	TRBV5-1	TRBD1	CASSLGQGLETQYF	TGCGCCAGCAGCTTGGGACAGGGCTTGGAGACCCAGTACTTC
TRBJ2-6	16	.	TRBV7-6	.	CASSPGTASGANVLTF	TGTGCCAGCAGCCCGGGGACTGCCTCTGGGGCCAACGTCCTGACTTTC
TRBJ2-7	15	.	TRBV18	TRBD2	CASSPSRTSGYEQYF	TGTGCCAGCTCACCATCTCGGACTAGCGGCTACGAGCAGTACTTC
TRBJ2-3	15	.	TRBV6-1	.	CASSDPSRGADTQYF	TGTGCCAGCAGTGACCCCAGCAGGGGCGCAGATACGCAGTATTTT
TRBJ2-3	16	.	TRBV11-3	TRBD2	CASSRTSGGAVDTQYF	TGTGCCAGCAGCCGGACTAGCGGGGGGGCGGTAGATACGCAGTATTTT
TRBJ1-1	16	.	TRBV6-5	.	CASSSSGPSGGTEAFF	TGTGCCAGCAGTTCCTCCGGGCCCTCGGGAGGCACTGAAGCTTTCTTT
TRBJ1-4	15	.	TRBV4-3	.	CASSQETGVGEKLFF	TGCGCCAGCAGCCAAGAAACAGGAGTGGGTGAAAAACTGTTTTTT
TRBJ2-1	14	.	TRBV30	TRBD1	CAWNGISRGNEQFF	TGTGCCTGGAACGGAATATCCAGGGGGAATGAGCAGTTCTTC
TRBJ2-3	16	.	TRBV7-6	TRBD2	CASSSRLAGDTDTQYF	TGTGCCAGCAGCTCTCGACTAGCGGGGGATACAGATACGCAGTATTTT
TRBJ2-7	18	.	TRBV7-6	TRBD2	CASSSVLEGRGNSYEQYF	TGTGCCAGCAGCTCCGTGCTGGAAGGGCGGGGGAACTCCTACGAGCAGTACTTC
TRBJ1-2	14	few	TRBV7-8	TRBD1	CASSLGRQGPGYTF	TGTGCCAGCAGCTTAGGGCGACAGGGTCCTGGCTACACCTTC
TRBJ1-1	14	.	TRBV13	.	CASSLGHMNTEAFF	TGTGCCAGCAGCCTCGGACACATGAACACTGAAGCTTTCTTT
TRBJ2-4	16	.	TRBV5-6	TRBD1	CASSQRTGWGKNIQYF	TGTGCCAGCAGCCAGCGGACAGGGTGGGGCAAAAACATTCAGTACTTC
TRBJ1-1	16	.	TRBV11-3	.	CASSLEAGRVGTEAFF	TGTGCCAGCAGCTTAGAGGCTGGCAGGGTGGGCACTGAAGCTTTCTTT
TRBJ1-1	12	.	TRBV29-1	.	CSVGRGGDKAFF	TGCAGCGTCGGGCGGGGGGGGGATAAAGCTTTCTTT
TRBJ2-3	17	.	TRBV30	TRBD2	CAWTEAGGISSTDTQYF	TGTGCCTGGACCGAGGCGGGGGGCATTTCTAGCACAGATACGCAGTATTTT
TRBJ2-1	14	.	TRBV10-3	TRBD2	CAISEIAGDNEQFF	TGTGCCATCAGTGAAATAGCGGGGGACAATGAGCAGTTCTTC
TRBJ2-1	20	once	TRBV5-8	TRBD2	CASSLSMFSGGGAWYNEQFF	TGTGCTAGCAGCTTGAGTATGTTTAGCGGCGGGGGGGCCTGGTACAATGAGCAGTTCTTC
TRBJ1-4	13	few	TRBV25-1	.	CASSEYTNEKLFF	TGTGCCAGCAGTGAATATACAAATGAAAAACTGTTTTTT
TRBJ1-2	13	.	TRBV10-3	.	CAISEQGIDGYTF	TGTGCCATCAGTGAGCAGGGAATCGATGGCTACACCTTC
TRBJ1-4	14	few	TRBV5-1	TRBD1	CASSLGQGEEKLFF	TGCGCCAGCAGCTTGGGACAGGGGGAAGAAAAACTGTTTTTT
TRBJ1-1	14	.	TRBV6-6	TRBD1	CASSYEGARAEAFF	TGTGCCAGCAGTTACGAGGGGGCAAGGGCTGAAGCTTTCTTT
TRBJ2-7	13	.	TRBV5-1	.	CASSLGPGNEQYF	TGCGCCAGCAGCTTAGGACCGGGGAACGAGCAGTACTTC
TRBJ2-1	16	.	TRBV2	.	CASSEARPIGVNEQFF	TGTGCCAGCAGTGAAGCCCGACCAATAGGAGTCAATGAGCAGTTCTTC
TRBJ2-5	13	.	TRBV30	.	CAWSLLAYETQYF	TGTGCCTGGAGTCTACTAGCATACGAGACCCAGTACTTC
TRBJ1-4	15	.	TRBV9	TRBD1	CASSDSGTGDEKLFF	TGTGCCAGCAGCGACTCCGGGACAGGGGATGAAAAACTGTTTTTT